What follows are 11 T cell receptor beta chains derived from one specimen sequenced in a study of CD8 T cells in ankylosing spondylitis. Via MiXCR, TCRdb re-called the 5' RACE reads, giving one row per CDR3 protein. The sample gives about 25,000 distinct CDR3 sequences, about 2.6% of which show up once; 7% to 9% is in the top ten. The specimen was blood, either unsorted or a sorted T cell fraction (not recorded which). These receptor sequences come from a female donor with ankylosing spondylitis or in good health (not recorded which).

This clonotype was detected many times. The V and J genes are TRBV9 and TRBJ2-7; possibly TRBD1 for D (6 bases). The CDR3 runs 15 residues. V was shortened by 3 bases and J by 7 bases, with 20 bases between the two germline ends. Germline CDR1 is SGDLS and CDR2 is YYNGEE. CDR3 amino acids: CASSATGTLSREQYF. CDR3 bases: TGTGCCAGCAGCGCGACCGGGACACTCTCGCGGGAGCAGTACTTC.

This clonotype was counted ten times or more. The chain couples TRBV9 to TRBJ2-5; D possibly corresponds to TRBD2 (6 bases). The CDR3 totals 14 residues. Germline CDR1 reads SGDLS; CDR2 reads YYNGEE. The V and J ends lost 0 bases and 7 bases respectively, with 13 bases between them. Here the CDR3 DNA reads TGTGCCAGCAGCGTAGCTGGAGGGGAAGGGACCCAGTACTTC. It is translated as CASSVAGGEGTQYF. The full variable domain, with the rest looked up from reference TRBV9 and TRBJ2-5, is DSGVTQTPKHLITATGQRVTLRCSPRSGDLSVYWYQQSLDQGLQFLIQYYNGEERAKGNILERFSAQQFPDLHSELNLSSLELGDSALYFCASSVAGGEGTQYFGPGTRLLVL.

This clonotype was detected many times. The chain is built from TRBV9 and TRBJ1-6; D gene uncertain. Germline lookup yields CDR1 SGDLS and CDR2 YYNGEE. V was cut by 0 bases and J by 14 bases, with 12 bases left in between. This CDR3 has 13 amino acids. Here the CDR3 DNA reads TGTGCCAGCAGCGTAGCCCCATGGGAGGCCCTCCACTTT. Translated: CASSVAPWEALHF.

This sequence joins TRBV9 and TRBJ2-1; 7 nucleotides line up with TRBD2. V was pared by 3 bases and J by 0 bases, with 6 bases of the junction left unmatched. The CDR3 consists of 16 residues. Germline V gene data show CDR1 as SGDLS and CDR2 as YYNGEE. This CDR3 is CASSATSVSSYNEQFF. CDR3 in DNA: TGTGCCAGCAGCGCTACTAGCGTTAGCTCCTACAATGAGCAGTTCTTC.

This clonotype was counted at least ten times. The chain combines TRBV9 with TRBJ2-1; 12 positions agree with TRBD2. The V and J ends lost 1 base and 5 bases, in that order; junction bases with no gene match: 7. The CDR3 is made up of 17 amino acids. Germline V lookup: CDR1 SGDLS, CDR2 YYNGEE. The CDR3 nucleotides read TGTGCCAGCAGCGTACCCGTTACTAGCGGGGGGAACAATGAGCAGTTCTTC. Translation gives CASSVPVTSGGNNEQFF.

This clonotype was recorded at least ten times. J is TRBJ2-2 and V is TRBV9; D gene ambiguous. V lost 0 bases and J 3 bases, leaving 12 bases between the germline ends. Germline assignment: CDR1 SGDLS and CDR2 YYNGEE. There are 16 residues in the CDR3. Written as DNA, the CDR3 is TGTGCCAGCAGCGTAGGAAGTGGGCTTGACACCGGGGAGCTGTTTTTT. It yields the protein CASSVGSGLDTGELFF.

This clonotype was detected ten times or more. The chain joins TRBV9 to TRBJ2-3, with D unclear. Germline values: CDR1 SGDLS, CDR2 YYNGEE. The ends were cut back, 4 bases at V and 2 bases at J, with 2 bases in the middle. This CDR3 contains 11 residues. CDR3 coding DNA: TGTGCCAGCAGCACCACAGATACGCAGTATTTT. It encodes CASSTTDTQYF.

This clonotype was counted at least ten times. The chain links TRBV9 to TRBJ1-1; 7 bases match TRBD1. The CDR3 loop spans 13 amino acids. Per the germline V gene, CDR1 is SGDLS and CDR2 is YYNGEE. The ends lost 2 bases at V and 5 bases at J; junction bases unmatched: 3. CDR3 amino acids: CASSVTGVTEAFF. The CDR3 DNA sequence: TGTGCCAGCAGCGTCACAGGGGTTACTGAAGCTTTCTTT.

This clonotype was counted at least ten times. The rearrangement joins TRBV9 to TRBJ1-2; D unresolved. The germline gives CDR1 SGDLS, CDR2 YYNGEE. Trimming took 0 bases from V and 8 from J, leaving 11 bases between them. This CDR3 region has 13 residues. This CDR3 is CASSVAHAGGYTF. The CDR3 nucleotides are TGTGCCAGCAGCGTAGCTCATGCCGGAGGCTACACCTTC.

This clonotype was counted many times. This chain's CDR3 is CASSVSPTGSEDEQYF. CDR3 in DNA: TGTGCCAGCAGCGTAAGCCCTACAGGGTCAGAGGACGAGCAGTACTTC. The chain has TRBV9 and TRBJ2-7, with D possibly being TRBD1 (6 bases). This CDR3 is built from 16 residues. Trimming cost V 1 base and J 5 bases, with 19 bases left between them. CDR1 is SGDLS, CDR2 YYNGEE, per germline.

Many counts were recorded for this clonotype. V and J are TRBV9 and TRBJ2-1; D ambiguous. Germline V CDR1 and CDR2: SGDLS, YYNGEE. CDR3 length: 13 amino acids. V was trimmed by 0 bases and J by 6 bases, leaving 7 bases between them. CDR3 residues: CASSVAGVNEQFF. CDR3 coding DNA: TGTGCCAGCAGCGTAGCTGGGGTCAATGAGCAGTTCTTC.